These 17 T cell receptor beta chains share one sample of origin, sequenced in a study of cytomegalovirus exposure and HLA in healthy donors. This table comes from immunoSEQ multiplex PCR, and its TCRdb copy is limited to in-frame clones, with some not included. The sample contains hundreds of thousands of clones, approximately 87% of which appear only once. The sequenced sample consisted of PBMCs. The receptors here all came from a woman younger than 30 in good health and CMV-seronegative.

This clone was observed a handful of times. This sequence joins TRBV2 and TRBJ1-2, with 7 bases lining up with TRBD1. Trimming took 4 bases from V and 2 from J; bases not matched to a gene: 4. CDR1 SNHLY and CDR2 FYNNEI come from the germline V gene. The CDR3 length is 14 residues. CDR3 nucleotides: TGTGCCAGCAGTGTGGGCAGGGGGAACTATGGCTACACCTTC. Residues: CASSVGRGNYGYTF.

This clone has more than one count but fewer than ten. This chain connects TRBV5-1 to TRBJ2-1, with a possible D match to TRBD2 (5 bases). V lost 7 bases and J lost 0, with 11 bases in between. This CDR3 is 14 amino acids long. Per germline, CDR1 SGHRS and CDR2 YFSETQ. The CDR3 DNA reads as TGCGCCAGCGGATTAGGGAGCTCCTACAATGAGCAGTTCTTC. This gives the protein CASGLGSSYNEQFF.

The chain uses TRBV27 and TRBJ1-5; possibly TRBD1 for D (6 bases). Germline CDR1 MNHEY, CDR2 SMNVEV (reference sequence). Trimming removed 9 bases from V and 4 bases from J, with 10 bases in between. The CDR3 runs to 12 residues. CDR3 DNA sequence: TGTGCCAGTAGGACAGAGAATCAGCCCCAGCATTTT. This encodes CASRTENQPQHF.

V usage is TRBV2 and J usage is TRBJ2-3; the match to TRBD2 covers 9 bases. Looked up from germline, CDR1 is SNHLY and CDR2 is FYNNEI. The CDR3 is made up of 16 amino acids. The V and J ends lost 5 bases and 2 bases, in that order; junction bases with no gene match: 8. In DNA, the CDR3 is TGTGCCAGCAGTCCCGAGACTAGCGGCTTCACAGATACGCAGTATTTT. Translated: CASSPETSGFTDTQYF.

This chain joins TRBV5-4 and TRBJ1-6, with TRBD1 as a possible D gene (6 bases). Germline V gene sequence: CDR1 SGHNT, CDR2 YYREEE (reference sequence). CDR3 size: 15 residues. V was shortened by 0 bases and J by 9 bases, with 13 bases between the two germline ends. CDR3 sequence (DNA): TGTGCCAGCAGCTTGGCCCGGGGGGGCAGTTCACCCCTCCACTTT. This translates into CASSLARGGSSPLHF.

The chain recombines TRBV29-1 with TRBJ2-3, with D uncertain. Trimming stripped 3 bases from V and 4 bases from J, with 17 bases between. Germline lookup yields CDR1 SQVTM and CDR2 ANQGSEA. This CDR3 has 15 residues. In DNA, the CDR3 is TGCAGCGTTGAGGCCCCGCGAGTGAGCCCAGATACGCAGTATTTT. Its protein is CSVEAPRVSPDTQYF.

The sample holds a few counts of this clone. The rearrangement joins TRBV2 to TRBJ2-2; D call uncertain. Germline V gene data show CDR1 as SNHLY and CDR2 as FYNNEI. CDR3 length: 14 amino acids. V was clipped by 7 bases and J by 5 bases, with 14 bases between them. The CDR3: CASNEGRRTGELFF. As DNA, the CDR3 is TGTGCCAGCAACGAAGGCCGTCGGACCGGGGAGCTGTTTTTT.

The genes are TRBV2 and TRBJ2-7, with D possibly matching TRBD1 (6 bases). CDR3 size: 11 residues. CDR1 SNHLY and CDR2 FYNNEI come from the germline V gene. V lost 7 bases and J lost 4, with 8 bases in between. The CDR3 spells CASNTGYEQYF. CDR3 in DNA: TGTGCCAGCAACACAGGGTACGAGCAGTACTTC.

The chain recombines TRBV10-3 with TRBJ2-1, with 11 bases aligning to TRBD2. With 5 bases clipped from V and 4 bases from J, the junction kept 4 bases outside the gene matches. The germline gives CDR1 ENHRY, CDR2 SYGVKD. This CDR3 contains 15 residues. CDR3 DNA: TGTGCCATCAGTTACGGGACTAGCGGATACAATGAGCAGTTCTTC. Protein sequence: CAISYGTSGYNEQFF.

The genes are TRBV7-3 and TRBJ2-1, with 7 bases fitting TRBD1. Germline CDR1 reads SGHTA; CDR2 reads FQGTGA. This CDR3 comprises 19 residues. V trimming: 2 bases; J trimming: 0 bases; junction bases outside the gene matches: 13. The DNA of the CDR3 is TGTGCCAGCAGCTTACATCGATACAGGGGATCAAGCTCCTACAATGAGCAGTTCTTC. Residues: CASSLHRYRGSSSYNEQFF.

In its sample, this clone was seen a few times. This chain links TRBV4-1 with TRBJ1-5, with D possibly being TRBD1 (6 bases). With 4 bases removed from V and 4 bases from J, the gap between germline ends came to 17 bases. The germline V gene encodes CDR1 MGHRA and CDR2 YSYEKL. The CDR3 is made up of 16 amino acids. In DNA, the CDR3 is TGCGCCAGCAGCCCCGGTTTGCAGGGGAGTAATCAGCCCCAGCATTTT. Translating gives CASSPGLQGSNQPQHF.

This clone has a handful of counts. This chain links TRBV7-2 with TRBJ2-1; D perhaps matches TRBD2 (6 bases). The V end was cut by 4 bases, the J end by 7 bases, with 11 bases between. Germline values: CDR1 SGHTA, CDR2 FQGNSA. This CDR3 has 13 amino acids. The CDR3 nucleotides read TGTGCCAGCAGCTCCGGGACTTCTAATGAGCAGTTCTTC. Protein product: CASSSGTSNEQFF. The variable domain in full, with the rest retrieved from reference TRBV7-2 and TRBJ2-1, is GAGVSQSPSNKVTEKGKDVELRCDPISGHTALYWYRQSLGQGLEFLIYFQGNSAPDKSGLPSDRFSAERTGGSVSTLTIQRTQQEDSAVYLCASSSGTSNEQFFGPGTRLTVL.

The chain joins TRBV2 to TRBJ2-7, with 8 bases identical to TRBD1. This CDR3 spans 12 amino acids. The germline V gene has CDR1 SNHLY and CDR2 FYNNEI. The junction had 1 base not matched to a gene; V was cut back by 5 bases and J by 4 bases. For the CDR3, the DNA is TGTGCCAGCAGTAGGGACAGGTACGAGCAGTACTTC. It codes for CASSRDRYEQYF. The complete variable domain, with remaining parts taken from reference TRBV2 and TRBJ2-7, reads EPEVTQTPSHQVTQMGQEVILRCVPISNHLYFYWYRQILGQKVEFLVSFYNNEISEKSEIFDDQFSVERPDGSNFTLKIRSTKLEDSAMYFCASSRDRYEQYFGPGTRLTVT.

The chain couples TRBV29-1 to TRBJ2-1, with D unclear. This CDR3 spans 11 amino acids. The germline V gene has CDR1 SQVTM and CDR2 ANQGSEA. V was cut by 6 bases and J by 13 bases, with 16 bases left in between. CDR3 in amino acids: CSVAWTDQQFF. The CDR3 nucleotides read TGCAGCGTAGCCTGGACCGACCAACAGTTCTTC.

Only a few counts were recorded for this clone. In DNA, the CDR3 is TGTGCCAGCAGCTTTGACATGGGCGGCGCTGAAGCTTTCTTT. Translated: CASSFDMGGAEAFF. The chain links TRBV6-5 to TRBJ1-1, with no clear D. This CDR3 has 14 amino acids. Trimming removed 6 bases from V and 6 bases from J, with 17 bases in between. Germline lookup yields CDR1 MNHEY and CDR2 SVGAGI.

V and J are TRBV6-4 and TRBJ2-3; D gene ambiguous. Germline V gene data show CDR1 as MRHNA and CDR2 as SNTAGT. This CDR3 is built from 15 residues. Trimming cost V 0 bases and J 2 bases, with 9 bases left between them. CDR3 coding DNA: TGTGCCAGCAGTGACTCTGCGGCAAACACAGATACGCAGTATTTT. Translating it yields CASSDSAANTDTQYF.

The gene calls are TRBV27 and TRBJ2-3, with D maybe TRBD2 (6 bases). The germline V gene has CDR1 MNHEY and CDR2 SMNVEV (reference sequence). The CDR3 is 18 residues long. V shed 1 base and J shed 0 bases, with 17 bases lying between them. The CDR3 reads CASSLYWGVEISTDTQYF. The CDR3 bases are TGTGCCAGCAGTTTATATTGGGGGGTGGAGATTAGCACAGATACGCAGTATTTT.